The present T cell receptor (beta chain) was sequenced within a study of siplizumab effects on memory and regulatory T cells. Germline lookup yields CDR1 LNHDA and CDR2 SQIVND (reference sequence). Trimming took off 4 bases at V and 6 bases at J, with 16 bases between the two ends. The CDR3 consists of 15 residues. The protocol was immunoSEQ multiplex PCR, while the TCRdb copy is restricted to in-frame clones and leaves out a portion. The sample has 70,000 to 90,000 clones; 93% are singletons. This rearrangement joins TRBV19 to TRBJ2-1; D is possibly TRBD1 or TRBD2 (6 bases each). The sample was CD8+ T cells sorted from blood. The clonotype was recovered from a human donor in good health. CDR3 in amino acids: CASSRMGGGPNEQFF. The CDR3 DNA sequence: TGTGCCAGTAGTAGAATGGGGGGCGGACCCAATGAGCAGTTCTTC.